This entry is about one T cell receptor (beta chain). Antigen: not known. The CDR3 totals 14 residues. Trimming stripped 7 bases from V and 5 bases from J, with 12 bases between. In germline, CDR1 is LGHNA, CDR2 YSLEER. TCRdb keeps only in-frame clones here, not all; method: immunoSEQ multiplex PCR. The table records 50,000 to 75,000 clones, about 85% of them present only once. The sample is drawn from a study of OX40 agonist ivuxolimab in advanced cancers. Study-wide results and caveats: CD8+ T cells were the subset that, on average, had more expanded clones than CD4+.

The sequence came from an adult with an advanced solid tumor such as melanoma, head and neck, liver or kidney cancer. The specimen was CD4+ or CD8+ T cells sorted from blood, collected in a trial of the OX40 agonist ivuxolimab. The V and J genes are TRBV4-3 and TRBJ1-6; D uncertain. The CDR3 here is CASNPGTNNSPLHF. DNA of the CDR3: TGCGCCAGCAATCCGGGCACTAATAATTCACCCCTCCACTTT.